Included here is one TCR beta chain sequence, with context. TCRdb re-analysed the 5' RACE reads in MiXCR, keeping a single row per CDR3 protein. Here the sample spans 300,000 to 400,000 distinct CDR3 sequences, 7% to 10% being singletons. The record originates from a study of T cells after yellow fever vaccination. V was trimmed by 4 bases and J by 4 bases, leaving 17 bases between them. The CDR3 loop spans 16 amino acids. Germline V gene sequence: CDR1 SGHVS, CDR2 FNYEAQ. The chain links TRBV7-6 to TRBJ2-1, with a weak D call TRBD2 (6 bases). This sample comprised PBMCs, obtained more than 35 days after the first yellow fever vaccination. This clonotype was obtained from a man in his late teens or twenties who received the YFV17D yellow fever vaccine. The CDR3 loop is CASSSAWAGSYNEQFF. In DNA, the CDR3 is TGTGCCAGCAGCTCGGCCTGGGCCGGGAGTTACAATGAGCAGTTCTTC.